A selection of T cell receptor beta chains follows, all from one sample in a study of blood T cells in healthy people across ages. TCRdb re-analysed the 5' RACE reads in MiXCR, keeping a single row per CDR3 protein. The data contain approximately 820,000 distinct CDR3 sequences, roughly 44% of them singletons. Sequencing was carried out using blood. Every receptor here comes from a man in his fifties or sixties in good health. Both conserved end residues are part of each CDR3. A D gene is named only where the DNA matches it firmly. Clone size is shown for a subset of rows, as once, few, many or a class of expanded clone.

CDR3 DNA | CDR3 protein | D gene | J gene | V gene | clone size
TGTGCCAGCAGCCAAGATCAGGATTCGCGGCAGTACTTC | CASSQDQDSRQYF | . | TRBJ2-5 | TRBV3-1 | .
TGCGCCAGCAGCGCGACTAGCGGGGGTTACAATGAGCAGTTCTTC | CASSATSGGYNEQFF | TRBD2 | TRBJ2-1 | TRBV5-1 | .
TGTGCCAGCAGTGAATATCAACGGGGGAGCCGAAAGATCAATGAGCAGTTCTTC | CASSEYQRGSRKINEQFF | . | TRBJ2-1 | TRBV25-1 | few
TGTGCCAGCAGTAAAGACGGGACTAGCGGGCTAGGGGAGCAGTTCTTC | CASSKDGTSGLGEQFF | TRBD2 | TRBJ2-1 | TRBV6-1 | .
TGCAGTGCTAGAGATCAGGTGGGGAACACTGAAGCTTTCTTT | CSARDQVGNTEAFF | . | TRBJ1-1 | TRBV20-1 | .
TGTGCCAGCAGCCCGACTAGCGGGGGGTCGTTCTCCTACAATGAGCAGTACTTC | CASSPTSGGSFSYNEQYF | TRBD2 | TRBJ2-7 | TRBV7-9 | .
TGTGCCAGCAGCCAAGCGGGCCTAGCGGTAAGCGAGCAGTACTTC | CASSQAGLAVSEQYF | TRBD2 | TRBJ2-7 | TRBV14 | .
TGTGCAAGCCACCGGCCCGGCAGCCAAGAGACCCAGTACTTC | CASHRPGSQETQYF | . | TRBJ2-5 | TRBV5-6 | few
TGTGCCAGCACCTCGGGACCGCAGAACACTGAAGCTTTCTTT | CASTSGPQNTEAFF | . | TRBJ1-1 | TRBV12-3/TRBV12-4 | .
TGTGCCAGCAAGGCTAGCGGGAGCACAGATATGCAGTATTTT | CASKASGSTDMQYF | TRBD2 | TRBJ2-3 | TRBV12-3/TRBV12-4 | .
TGCAGTGCTAGAGAGCACGAGCTAGAGACCCAGTACTTC | CSAREHELETQYF | . | TRBJ2-5 | TRBV20-1 | .
TGTGCCAGCAGTCACTTTTTTAGCGGGGGGCGCACAGATACGCAGTATTTT | CASSHFFSGGRTDTQYF | TRBD2 | TRBJ2-3 | TRBV12-3/TRBV12-4 | .
TGTGCCAGCAGCTTCGACAGGGGGCTAGGATTCTCCTACGAGCAGTACTTC | CASSFDRGLGFSYEQYF | TRBD1 | TRBJ2-7 | TRBV7-9 | .
TGTGCCAGCAGCTTAGGAAGCGGGGTCGACGAGCAGTACTTC | CASSLGSGVDEQYF | TRBD2 | TRBJ2-7 | TRBV7-2 | .
TGCAGCGTTGAACTATGGGGAGCGGAGACCCAGTACTTC | CSVELWGAETQYF | . | TRBJ2-5 | TRBV29-1 | .
TGTGCCAGCAGGACGGACAGTGAAGCTTTCTTT | CASRTDSEAFF | . | TRBJ1-1 | TRBV12-3/TRBV12-4 | .
TGTGCCAGCAGCTTAGCAATTGGACAGGGAGGGAATTCACCCCTCCACTTT | CASSLAIGQGGNSPLHF | TRBD1 | TRBJ1-6 | TRBV7-9 | .
TGTGCCAGCAGTTACTCCGGGACAGGGTCCTACAATGAGCAGTACTTC | CASSYSGTGSYNEQYF | TRBD1 | TRBJ2-7 | TRBV6-5 | .
TGTGCCAGCAGTCAAGTCCGGCAGGTAAATGAAGCTTTCTTT | CASSQVRQVNEAFF | . | TRBJ1-1 | TRBV14 | .
TGTGCCAGCAGTCAAAGACCTACGGGCTATGGCTACACCTTC | CASSQRPTGYGYTF | . | TRBJ1-2 | TRBV27 | once
TGCAGTGCTTCCCCAGGGGGAGGAGCGACAGATACGCAGTATTTT | CSASPGGGATDTQYF | . | TRBJ2-3 | TRBV20-1 | .
TGTGCCAGCAGTGTACAGGGGGAAGGTGGCGAGCAGTACTTC | CASSVQGEGGEQYF | TRBD1 | TRBJ2-7 | TRBV9 | .
TGTGCCAGCAGTGATGGCAAGAGCACAGATACGCAGTATTTT | CASSDGKSTDTQYF | . | TRBJ2-3 | TRBV25-1 | few
TGTGCCAGCAGTCCCCAATCGGCGGGGGTCCTAATTTCTAACTATGGCTACACCTTC | CASSPQSAGVLISNYGYTF | . | TRBJ1-2 | TRBV28 | .
TGTGCCTGGAGTGTACAGATCGGGGTCCCCACAGATACGCAGTATTTT | CAWSVQIGVPTDTQYF | . | TRBJ2-3 | TRBV30 | .
TGTGCCAGCAGTGTAATGAGCGGGGGCTACAATGAGCAGTACTTC | CASSVMSGGYNEQYF | TRBD2 | TRBJ2-7 | TRBV7-3 | .
TGCGCCAGCAGCCTAGGGGACAGAAGCAATCAGCCCCAGCATTTT | CASSLGDRSNQPQHF | TRBD1 | TRBJ1-5 | TRBV7-9 | few
TGCGCCAGCAGCTCCCAGGGGATGGGTAAAAAAGAGACCCAGTACTTC | CASSSQGMGKKETQYF | . | TRBJ2-5 | TRBV5-1 | .
TGTGCCAGCAGCCCCGGAAATTCTCACACAGATACGCAGTATTTT | CASSPGNSHTDTQYF | . | TRBJ2-3 | TRBV6-5 | .